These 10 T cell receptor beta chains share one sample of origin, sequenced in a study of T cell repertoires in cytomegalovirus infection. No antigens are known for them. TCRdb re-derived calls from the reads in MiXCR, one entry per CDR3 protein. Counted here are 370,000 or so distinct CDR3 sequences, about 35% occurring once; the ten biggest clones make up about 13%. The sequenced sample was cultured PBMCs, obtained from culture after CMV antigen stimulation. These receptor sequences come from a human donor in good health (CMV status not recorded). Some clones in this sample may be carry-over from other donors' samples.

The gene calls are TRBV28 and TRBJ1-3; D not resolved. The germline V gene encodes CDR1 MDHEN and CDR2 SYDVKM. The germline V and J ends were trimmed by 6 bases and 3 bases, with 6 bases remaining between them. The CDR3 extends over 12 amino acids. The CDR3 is CASSSLGNTIYF. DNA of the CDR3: TGTGCCAGCAGCTCACTTGGAAACACCATATATTTT.

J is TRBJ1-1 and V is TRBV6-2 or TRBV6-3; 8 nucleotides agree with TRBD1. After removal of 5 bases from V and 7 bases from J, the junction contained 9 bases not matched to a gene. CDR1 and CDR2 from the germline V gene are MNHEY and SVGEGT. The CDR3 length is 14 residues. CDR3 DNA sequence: TGTGCCAGCAGTGGTGGACAGGGATGGAATGAAGCTTTCTTT. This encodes CASSGGQGWNEAFF.

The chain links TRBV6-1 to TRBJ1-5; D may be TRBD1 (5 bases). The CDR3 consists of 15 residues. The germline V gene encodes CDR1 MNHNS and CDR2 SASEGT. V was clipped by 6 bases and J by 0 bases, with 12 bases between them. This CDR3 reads CASSLGRVSNQPQHF. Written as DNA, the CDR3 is TGTGCCAGCAGCCTGGGACGGGTTAGCAATCAGCCCCAGCATTTT.

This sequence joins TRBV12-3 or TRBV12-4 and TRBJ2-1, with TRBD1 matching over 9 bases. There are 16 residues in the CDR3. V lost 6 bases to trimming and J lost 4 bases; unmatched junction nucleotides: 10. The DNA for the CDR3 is TGTGCCAGCAGCTCCACCGGGACAGGGCAATACAATGAGCAGTTCTTC. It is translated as CASSSTGTGQYNEQFF.

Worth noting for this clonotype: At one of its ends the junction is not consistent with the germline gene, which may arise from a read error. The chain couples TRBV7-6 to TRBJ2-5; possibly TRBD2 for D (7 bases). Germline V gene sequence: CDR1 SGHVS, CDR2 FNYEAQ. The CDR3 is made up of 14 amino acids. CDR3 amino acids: CASSWEGTTETQYF. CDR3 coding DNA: TGTGCTAGCAGCTGGGAGGGGACAACGGAGACCCAGTACTTC.

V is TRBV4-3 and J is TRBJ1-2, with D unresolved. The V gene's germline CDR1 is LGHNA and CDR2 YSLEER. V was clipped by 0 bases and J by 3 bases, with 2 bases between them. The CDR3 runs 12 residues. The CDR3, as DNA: TGCGCCAGCAGCCAAGATGACTATGGCTACACCTTC. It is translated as CASSQDDYGYTF.

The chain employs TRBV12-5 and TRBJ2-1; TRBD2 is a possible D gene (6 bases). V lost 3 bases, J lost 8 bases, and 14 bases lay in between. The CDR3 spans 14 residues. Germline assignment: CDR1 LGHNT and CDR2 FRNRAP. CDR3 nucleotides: TGTGCTAGTGGTTTCTGGCGCGGGGTCGATGAGCAGTTCTTC. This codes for CASGFWRGVDEQFF.

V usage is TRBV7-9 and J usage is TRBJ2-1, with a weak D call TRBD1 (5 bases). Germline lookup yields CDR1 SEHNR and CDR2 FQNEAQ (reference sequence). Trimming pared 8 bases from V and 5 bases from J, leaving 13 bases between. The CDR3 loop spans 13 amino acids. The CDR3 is CASGAGLNNEQFF. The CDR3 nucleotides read TGTGCCAGCGGGGCCGGGCTAAACAATGAGCAGTTCTTC.

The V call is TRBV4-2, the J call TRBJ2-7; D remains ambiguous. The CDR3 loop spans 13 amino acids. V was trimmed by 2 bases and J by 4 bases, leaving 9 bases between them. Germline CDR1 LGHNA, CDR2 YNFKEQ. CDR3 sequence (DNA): TGTGCCAGCAGCCAATGGTCGAATTACGAGCAGTACTTC. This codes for CASSQWSNYEQYF.

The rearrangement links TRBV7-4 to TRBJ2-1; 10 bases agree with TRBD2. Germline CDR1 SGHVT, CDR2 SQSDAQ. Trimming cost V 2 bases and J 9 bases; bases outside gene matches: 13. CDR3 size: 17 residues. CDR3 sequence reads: CASSLLAGEAHRGEQFF. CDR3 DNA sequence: TGTGCCAGCAGCTTACTAGCGGGAGAGGCCCACCGTGGTGAGCAGTTCTTC.